This T cell receptor (beta chain) was captured in a study of cytomegalovirus exposure and HLA in healthy donors. Overall study results and limits: In a later analysis, across HLA loci, associated TCR counts were highest for DRB1, lowest for HLA-C. The number of N-insertions in an Asian-associated ancestry cluster was reportedly below the approximately 700-donor mean in a later analysis.

As regards this clone: Its antigen is not known.

Vbeta (60) and Jbeta (13) primers were used in the PCR. Sequenced by immunoSEQ multiplex PCR; TCRdb stores in-frame clones only, minus some. Here the sample spans roughly 100,000 clones, roughly 82% being singletons. With 1 base removed from V and 4 bases from J, the gap between germline ends came to 12 bases. The length of the CDR3 is 14 residues. Germline values: CDR1 SGHRS, CDR2 YFSETQ. This receptor was identified in a male donor in good health and CMV-seropositive. J is TRBJ2-7 and V is TRBV5-1, with D tentatively TRBD1 (5 bases). Sequences were obtained from PBMCs. This CDR3 is CASSLQGVQYEQYF. CDR3 nucleotides: TGCGCCAGCAGCTTGCAGGGCGTTCAATACGAGCAGTACTTC.